This TCR beta chain was identified during a study of CD8+CD57+ T cells in acquired aplastic anemia. Study context: Each DNA sample taken from sorted CD4+ and CD8+ cells came to around 2.9 ug on average. Healthy-donor CD4+ cells averaged approximately 11 million reads.

Researchers used genomic DNA as the template to profile TCR beta VDJ and CDR3. TCRdb independently ran MiXCR on the reads; one entry per CDR3 protein. The data hold around 180,000 distinct CDR3 sequences, with about 60% observed a single time. From germline, CDR1 is SGHNT and CDR2 YYREEE (reference sequence). The CDR3 runs 13 residues. V gave up 5 bases and J gave up 4 bases; unmatched junction bases: 5. General study results and limits: The CD8+ Simpson's diversity of patients and controls was not significantly different. The same twenty-nine CD8+ CDR3 sequences occurred in patients and in controls.

As regards this clonotype: Antigen specificity is unknown.

The receptor was isolated from a human donor in good health. The chain employs TRBV5-4 and TRBJ1-1, with 7 bases fitting TRBD1. Sequenced: sorted CD4+, CD8+, or CD8+CD57+ T cells (not recorded which) from PBMCs. Written as DNA, the CDR3 is TGTGCCAGCAGGTACAGGGGTAGCACTGAAGCTTTCTTT. It encodes CASRYRGSTEAFF.